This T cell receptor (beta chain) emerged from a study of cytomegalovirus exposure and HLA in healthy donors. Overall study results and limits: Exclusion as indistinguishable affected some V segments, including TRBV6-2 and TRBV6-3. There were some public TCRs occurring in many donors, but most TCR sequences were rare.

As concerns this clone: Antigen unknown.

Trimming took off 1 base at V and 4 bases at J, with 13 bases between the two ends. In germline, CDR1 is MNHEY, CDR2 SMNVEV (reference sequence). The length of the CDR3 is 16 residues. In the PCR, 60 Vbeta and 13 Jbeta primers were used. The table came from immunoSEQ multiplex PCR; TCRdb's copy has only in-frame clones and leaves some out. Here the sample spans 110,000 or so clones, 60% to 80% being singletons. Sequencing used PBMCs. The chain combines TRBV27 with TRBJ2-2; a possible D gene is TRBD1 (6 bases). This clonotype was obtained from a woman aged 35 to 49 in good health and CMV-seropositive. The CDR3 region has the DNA TGTGCCAGCAGTTTATTGTCTAGAGGGGGCACCGGGGAGCTGTTTTTT. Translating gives CASSLLSRGGTGELFF.